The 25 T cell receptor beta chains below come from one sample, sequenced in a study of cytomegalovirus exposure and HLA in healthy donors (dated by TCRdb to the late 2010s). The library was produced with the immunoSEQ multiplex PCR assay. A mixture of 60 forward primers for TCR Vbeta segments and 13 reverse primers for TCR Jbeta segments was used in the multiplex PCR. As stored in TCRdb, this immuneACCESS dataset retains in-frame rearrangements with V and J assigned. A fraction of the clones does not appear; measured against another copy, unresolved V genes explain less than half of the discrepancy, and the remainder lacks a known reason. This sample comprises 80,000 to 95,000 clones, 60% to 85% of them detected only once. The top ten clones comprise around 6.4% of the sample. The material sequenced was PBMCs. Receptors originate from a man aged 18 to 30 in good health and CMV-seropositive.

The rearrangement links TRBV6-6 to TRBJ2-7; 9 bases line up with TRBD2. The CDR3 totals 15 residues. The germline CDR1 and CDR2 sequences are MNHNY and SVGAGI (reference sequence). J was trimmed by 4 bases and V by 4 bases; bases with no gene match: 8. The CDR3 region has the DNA TGTGCCAGCAGTTTCTCAGCGGGAGGCGGGTACGAGCAGTACTTC. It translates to CASSFSAGGGYEQYF.

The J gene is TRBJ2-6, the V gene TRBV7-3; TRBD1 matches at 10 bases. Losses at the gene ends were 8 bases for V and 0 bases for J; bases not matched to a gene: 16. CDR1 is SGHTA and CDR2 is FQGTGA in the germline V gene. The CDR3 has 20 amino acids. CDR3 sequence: CASPFSKGQGSSSGANVLTF. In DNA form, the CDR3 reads TGTGCCAGCCCATTCTCCAAGGGACAGGGGTCAAGCTCTGGGGCCAACGTCCTGACTTTC.

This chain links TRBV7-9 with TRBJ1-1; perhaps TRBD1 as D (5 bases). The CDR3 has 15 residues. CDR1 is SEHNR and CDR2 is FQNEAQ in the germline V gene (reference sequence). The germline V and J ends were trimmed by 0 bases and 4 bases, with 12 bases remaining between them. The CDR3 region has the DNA TGTGCCAGCAGCTTAGCGGCAGGGAGGGGCACTGAAGCTTTCTTT. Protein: CASSLAAGRGTEAFF.

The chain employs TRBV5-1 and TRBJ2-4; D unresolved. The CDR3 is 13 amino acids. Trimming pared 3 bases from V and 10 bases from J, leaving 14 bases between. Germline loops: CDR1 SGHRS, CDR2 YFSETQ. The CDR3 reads CASSSDSQEIQYF. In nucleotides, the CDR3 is TGCGCCAGCAGCTCCGACTCACAAGAAATTCAGTACTTC.

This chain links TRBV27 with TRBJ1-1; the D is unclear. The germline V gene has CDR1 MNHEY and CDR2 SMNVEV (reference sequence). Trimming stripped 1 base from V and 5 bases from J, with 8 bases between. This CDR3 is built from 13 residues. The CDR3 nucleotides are TGTGCCAGCAGTTTATTGAGGGAGACTGAAGCTTTCTTT. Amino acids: CASSLLRETEAFF.

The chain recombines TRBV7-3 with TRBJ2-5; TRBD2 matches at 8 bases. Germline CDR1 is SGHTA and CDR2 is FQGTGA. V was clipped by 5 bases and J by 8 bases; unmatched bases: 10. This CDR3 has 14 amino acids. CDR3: CASSPGTGGYTQYF. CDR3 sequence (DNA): TGTGCCAGCAGCCCGGGGACGGGGGGGTATACCCAGTACTTC.

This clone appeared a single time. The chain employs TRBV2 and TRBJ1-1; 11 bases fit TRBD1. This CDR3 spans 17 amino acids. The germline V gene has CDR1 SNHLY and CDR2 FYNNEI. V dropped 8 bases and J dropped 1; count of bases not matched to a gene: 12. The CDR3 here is CASEHDRDRGTNTEAFF. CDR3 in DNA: TGTGCCAGCGAACACGACCGGGACAGGGGGACGAACACTGAAGCTTTCTTT.

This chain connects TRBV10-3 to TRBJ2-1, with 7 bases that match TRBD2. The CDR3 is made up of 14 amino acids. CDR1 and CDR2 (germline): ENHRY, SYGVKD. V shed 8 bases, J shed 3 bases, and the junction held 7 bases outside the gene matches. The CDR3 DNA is TGTGCCATCGTGGCGGGAGTCAACTACAATGAGCAGTTCTTC. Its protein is CAIVAGVNYNEQFF.

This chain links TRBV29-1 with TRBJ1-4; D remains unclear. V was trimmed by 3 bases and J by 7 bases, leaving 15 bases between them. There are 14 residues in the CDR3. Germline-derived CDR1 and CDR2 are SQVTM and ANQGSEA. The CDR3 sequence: CSVEARGGSEKLFF. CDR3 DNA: TGCAGCGTTGAGGCCCGAGGAGGTAGTGAAAAACTGTTTTTT.

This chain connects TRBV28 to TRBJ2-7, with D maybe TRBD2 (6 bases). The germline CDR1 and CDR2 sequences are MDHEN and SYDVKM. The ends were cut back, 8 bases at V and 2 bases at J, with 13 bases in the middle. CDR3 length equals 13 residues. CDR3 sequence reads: CASEEGGPYEQYF. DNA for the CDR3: TGTGCCAGCGAGGAAGGAGGGCCCTACGAGCAGTACTTC.

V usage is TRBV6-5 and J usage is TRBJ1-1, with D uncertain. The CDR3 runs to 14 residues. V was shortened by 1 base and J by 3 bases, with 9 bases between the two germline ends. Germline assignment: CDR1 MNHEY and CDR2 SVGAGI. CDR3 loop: CASSYWAVDTEAFF. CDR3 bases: TGTGCCAGCAGTTACTGGGCTGTGGACACTGAAGCTTTCTTT.

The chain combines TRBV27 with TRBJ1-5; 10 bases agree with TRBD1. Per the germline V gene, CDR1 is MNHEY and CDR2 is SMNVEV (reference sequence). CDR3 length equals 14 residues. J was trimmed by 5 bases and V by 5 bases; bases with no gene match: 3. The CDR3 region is CASSPGQGDQPQHF. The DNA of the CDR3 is TGTGCCAGCAGTCCCGGACAGGGGGATCAGCCCCAGCATTTT.

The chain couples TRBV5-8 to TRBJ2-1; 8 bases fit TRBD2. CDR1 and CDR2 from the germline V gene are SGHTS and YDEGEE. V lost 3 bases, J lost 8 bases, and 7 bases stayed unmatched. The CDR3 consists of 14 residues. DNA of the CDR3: TGTGCCAGCAGCTGGGGGGGACTAGTATATGAGCAGTTCTTC. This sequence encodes CASSWGGLVYEQFF.

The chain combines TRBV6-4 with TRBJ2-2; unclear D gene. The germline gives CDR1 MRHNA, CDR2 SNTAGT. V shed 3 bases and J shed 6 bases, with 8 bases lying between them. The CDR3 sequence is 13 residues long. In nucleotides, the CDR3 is TGTGCCAGCAGTGAGAGTCTGGCCGGGGAGCTGTTTTTT. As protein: CASSESLAGELFF.

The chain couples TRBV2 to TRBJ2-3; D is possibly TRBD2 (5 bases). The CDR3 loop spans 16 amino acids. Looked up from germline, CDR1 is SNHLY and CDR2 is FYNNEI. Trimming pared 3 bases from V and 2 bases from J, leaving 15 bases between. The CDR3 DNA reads TGTGCCAGCAGTGAGGAGGTGTCTGGAGCCACAGATACGCAGTATTTT. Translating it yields CASSEEVSGATDTQYF.

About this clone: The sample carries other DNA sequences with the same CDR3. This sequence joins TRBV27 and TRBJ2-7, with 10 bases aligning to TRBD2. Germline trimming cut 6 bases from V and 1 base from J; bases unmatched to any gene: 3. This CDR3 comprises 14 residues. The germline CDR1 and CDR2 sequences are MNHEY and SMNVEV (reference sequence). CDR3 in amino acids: CASRLAGGSYEQYF. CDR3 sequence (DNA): TGTGCCAGCAGATTAGCGGGAGGTTCCTACGAGCAGTACTTC.

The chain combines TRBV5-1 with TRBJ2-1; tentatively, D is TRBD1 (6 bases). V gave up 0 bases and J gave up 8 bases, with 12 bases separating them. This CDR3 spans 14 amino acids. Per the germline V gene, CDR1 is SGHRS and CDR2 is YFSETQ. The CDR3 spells CASSLDPQGDEQFF. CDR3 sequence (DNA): TGCGCCAGCAGCTTGGATCCACAGGGCGATGAGCAGTTCTTC.

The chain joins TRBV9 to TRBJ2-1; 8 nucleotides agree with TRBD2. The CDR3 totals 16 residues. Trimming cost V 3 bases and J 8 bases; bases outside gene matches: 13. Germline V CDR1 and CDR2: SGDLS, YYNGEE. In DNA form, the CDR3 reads TGTGCCAGCAGCGCCCCCCCTTCGCTAGCGGGTCATGAGCAGTTCTTC. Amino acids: CASSAPPSLAGHEQFF.

The CDR3 loop is CASTPGTGGWDTQYF. The CDR3 region has the DNA TGTGCCAGCACCCCCGGGACAGGGGGCTGGGATACGCAGTATTTT. V is TRBV28 and J is TRBJ2-3; 12 bases fit TRBD1. Losses at the gene ends were 7 bases for V and 6 bases for J; bases not matched to a gene: 8. The CDR3 runs to 15 residues. In germline, CDR1 is MDHEN, CDR2 SYDVKM. Full variable domain (rest looked up from reference TRBV28 and TRBJ2-3): DVKVTQSSRYLVKRTGEKVFLECVQDMDHENMFWYRQDPGLGLRLIYFSYDVKMKEKGDIPEGYSVSREKKERFSLILESASTNQTSMYLCASTPGTGGWDTQYFGPGTRLTVL.

CDR3 nucleotide sequence: TGTGCCAGCAGTCCGCTAGAGAATGAGCAGTTCTTC. Translation gives CASSPLENEQFF. V gene TRBV6-5 combines with J gene TRBJ2-1, with no clear D. The CDR3 has 12 amino acids. CDR1 MNHEY and CDR2 SVGAGI come from the germline V gene. Trimming took 5 bases from V and 7 from J, leaving 9 bases between them.

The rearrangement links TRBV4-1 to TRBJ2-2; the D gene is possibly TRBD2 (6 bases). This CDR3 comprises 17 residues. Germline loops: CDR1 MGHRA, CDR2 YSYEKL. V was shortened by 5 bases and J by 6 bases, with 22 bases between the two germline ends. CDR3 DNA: TGCGCCAGCAGCTCACCCCTGGGCGGGACGATCGCCGGGGAGCTGTTTTTT. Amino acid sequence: CASSSPLGGTIAGELFF.

For the CDR3, the DNA is TGTGCCAGCAGCTACCCGCCGGGACTGAGGTTTAAAGATACGCAGTATTTT. Its protein product is CASSYPPGLRFKDTQYF. The chain joins TRBV7-8 to TRBJ2-3, with D perhaps TRBD2 (6 bases). Deletions cut 4 bases from V and 5 bases from J, with 22 bases between. The CDR3 contains 17 residues. CDR1 and CDR2 (germline): SGHVS, FQNEAQ. Using reference TRBV7-8 and TRBJ2-3 for the parts outside the CDR3, the full variable domain is GAGVSQSPRYKVAKRGQDVALRCDPISGHVSLFWYQQALGQGPEFLTYFQNEAQLDKSGLPSDRFFAERPEGSVSTLKIQRTQQEDSAVYLCASSYPPGLRFKDTQYFGPGTRLTVL.

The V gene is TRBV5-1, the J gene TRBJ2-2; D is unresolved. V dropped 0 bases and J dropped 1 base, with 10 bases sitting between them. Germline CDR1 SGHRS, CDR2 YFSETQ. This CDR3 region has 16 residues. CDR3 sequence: CASSLVLAENTGELFF. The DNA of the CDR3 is TGCGCCAGCAGCTTGGTGTTAGCAGAGAACACCGGGGAGCTGTTTTTT.

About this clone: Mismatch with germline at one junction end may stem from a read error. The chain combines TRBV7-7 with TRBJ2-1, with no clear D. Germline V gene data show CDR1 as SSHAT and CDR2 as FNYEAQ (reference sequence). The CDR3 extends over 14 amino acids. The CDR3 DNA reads TGTGCTAGCAGCTTAGAGCCCGGTTACAATGAGCAGTTCTTC. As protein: CASSLEPGYNEQFF.

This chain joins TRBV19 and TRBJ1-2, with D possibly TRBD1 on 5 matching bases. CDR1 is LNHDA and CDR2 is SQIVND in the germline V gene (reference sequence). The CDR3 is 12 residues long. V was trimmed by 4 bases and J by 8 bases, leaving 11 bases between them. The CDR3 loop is CASSSGGAGYTF. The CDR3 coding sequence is TGTGCCAGTAGTAGCGGCGGGGCCGGCTACACCTTC.